This T cell receptor (beta chain) stems from a study of shared clonotypes between healthy human individuals. PCR replicates performed on unsorted PBMC used around 0.3 ug DNA, around 33,000 T cell genomes. As originally analysed: Without quality scores, immunoSEQ junctional reads could not be filtered like full-length reads. Repertoires were generated with immunoSEQ multiplex PCR, while TCRdb's copy carries only in-frame clones and drops some. V and J calls and clone size are copied from that table; D and trimming were computed from the DNA. The data contain fewer than 700,000 clones, around 81% of them singletons. Turning to this clone: Its antigen is still unknown. A far larger clone is off by one base, so a read error is likely. At the DNA level, this CDR3 is encoded by other sequences in the same sample as well.

Germline-derived CDR1 and CDR2 are GTSNPN and SVGIG (reference sequence). The CDR3 contains 11 residues. Around 90 million PBMCs served as the genomic DNA source for unsorted samples. Points from the study as a whole: Among donors, the sharing of clonotypes was expected to be influenced by sequencing depth.

The sequence was obtained from a woman aged 40 to 55 in good health. Some clones in this sample may be carry-over from other donors' samples. The chain uses TRBV30 and TRBJ1-2; D is ambiguous. Sequencing was performed on PBMCs. Here the CDR3 reads CAWSSPADYAF. The CDR3 coding sequence is TGTGCCTGGAGTTCTCCCGCGGACTACGCCTTC.